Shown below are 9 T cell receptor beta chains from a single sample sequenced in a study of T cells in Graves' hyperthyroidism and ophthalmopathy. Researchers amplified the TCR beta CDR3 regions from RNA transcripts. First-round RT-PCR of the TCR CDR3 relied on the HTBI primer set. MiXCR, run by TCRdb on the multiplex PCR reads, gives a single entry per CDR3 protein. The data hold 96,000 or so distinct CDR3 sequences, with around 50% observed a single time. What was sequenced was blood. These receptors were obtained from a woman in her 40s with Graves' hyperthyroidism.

This chain's CDR3 is CASSFYLERRAPYEQYF. As DNA, the CDR3 is TGTGCCAGCAGTTTTTATCTGGAGCGGAGGGCCCCCTACGAGCAGTACTTC. This chain uses TRBV7-2 with TRBJ2-7; a possible D gene is TRBD2 (6 bases). V was shortened by 6 bases and J by 2 bases, with 23 bases between the two germline ends. Germline lookup yields CDR1 SGHTA and CDR2 FQGNSA. This CDR3 contains 17 residues.

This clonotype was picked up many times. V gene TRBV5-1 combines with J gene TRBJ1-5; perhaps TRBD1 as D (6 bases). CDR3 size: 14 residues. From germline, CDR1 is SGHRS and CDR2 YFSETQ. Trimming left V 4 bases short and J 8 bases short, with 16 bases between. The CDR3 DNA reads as TGCGCCAGCAGCCCGGGACACGGTAGAGAGCCCCAGCATTTT. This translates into CASSPGHGREPQHF.

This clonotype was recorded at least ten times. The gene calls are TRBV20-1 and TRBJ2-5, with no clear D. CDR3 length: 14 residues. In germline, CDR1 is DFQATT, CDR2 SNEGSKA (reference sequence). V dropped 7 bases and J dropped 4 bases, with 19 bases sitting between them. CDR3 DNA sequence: TGCAGTGTTCCCGGTGGTAACGAGGCAGAGACCCAGTACTTC. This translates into CSVPGGNEAETQYF.

The DNA for the CDR3 is TGCAGCGTTGGACAGGGGAATCAGCCCCAGTACTTC. Encoded protein: CSVGQGNQPQYF. The chain uses TRBV29-1 and TRBJ2-5, with TRBD1 identical over 8 bases. CDR3 length: 12 residues. CDR1 is SQVTM, CDR2 ANQGSEA, per germline. With 4 bases clipped from V and 9 bases from J, the junction kept 7 bases outside the gene matches.

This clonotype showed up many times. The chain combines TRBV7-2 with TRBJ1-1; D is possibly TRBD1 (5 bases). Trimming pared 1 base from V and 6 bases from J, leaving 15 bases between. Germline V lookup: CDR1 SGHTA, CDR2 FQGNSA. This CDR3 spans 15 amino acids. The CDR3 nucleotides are TGTGCCAGCAGCTTAGATCCAGGGATGGAGCCTGAAGCTTTCTTT. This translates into CASSLDPGMEPEAFF.

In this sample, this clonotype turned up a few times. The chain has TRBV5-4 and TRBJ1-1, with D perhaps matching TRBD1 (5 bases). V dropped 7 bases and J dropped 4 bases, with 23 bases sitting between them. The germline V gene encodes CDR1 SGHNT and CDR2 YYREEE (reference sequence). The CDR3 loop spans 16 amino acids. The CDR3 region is CASSPPGTGYATEAFF. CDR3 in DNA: TGTGCCAGCTCACCACCGGGTACAGGTTATGCCACTGAAGCTTTCTTT. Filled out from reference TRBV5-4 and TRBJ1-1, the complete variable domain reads ETGVTQSPTHLIKTRGQQVTLRCSSQSGHNTVSWYQQALGQGPQFIFQYYREEENGRGNFPPRFSGLQFPNYSSELNVNALELDDSALYLCASSPPGTGYATEAFFGQGTRLTVV.

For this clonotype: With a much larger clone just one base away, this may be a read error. The CDR3 coding sequence is TGTGCCAGCAAAGTGGTAGGGACAGAGAACACTGAAGCTTCCTTT. This sequence encodes CASKVVGTENTEASF. The V call is TRBV6-5, the J call TRBJ1-1; 7 bases match TRBD1. This CDR3 comprises 15 residues. In germline, CDR1 is MNHEY, CDR2 SVGAGI.

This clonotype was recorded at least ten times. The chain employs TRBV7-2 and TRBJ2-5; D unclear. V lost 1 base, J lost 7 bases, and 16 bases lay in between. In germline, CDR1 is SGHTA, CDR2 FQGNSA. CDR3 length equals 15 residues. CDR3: CASSLDDTGLRTQYF. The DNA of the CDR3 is TGTGCCAGCAGCTTAGATGACACCGGCCTCCGGACCCAGTACTTC. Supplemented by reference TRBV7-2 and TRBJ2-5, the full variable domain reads GAGVSQSPSNKVTEKGKDVELRCDPISGHTALYWYRQSLGQGLEFLIYFQGNSAPDKSGLPSDRFSAERTGGSVSTLTIQRTQQEDSAVYLCASSLDDTGLRTQYFGPGTRLLVL.

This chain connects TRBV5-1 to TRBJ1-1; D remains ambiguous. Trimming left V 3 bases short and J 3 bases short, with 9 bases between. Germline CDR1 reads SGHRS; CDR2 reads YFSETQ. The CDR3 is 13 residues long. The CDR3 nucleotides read TGCGCCAGCAGCTCCTATTCCCACACTGAAGCTTTCTTT. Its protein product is CASSSYSHTEAFF.